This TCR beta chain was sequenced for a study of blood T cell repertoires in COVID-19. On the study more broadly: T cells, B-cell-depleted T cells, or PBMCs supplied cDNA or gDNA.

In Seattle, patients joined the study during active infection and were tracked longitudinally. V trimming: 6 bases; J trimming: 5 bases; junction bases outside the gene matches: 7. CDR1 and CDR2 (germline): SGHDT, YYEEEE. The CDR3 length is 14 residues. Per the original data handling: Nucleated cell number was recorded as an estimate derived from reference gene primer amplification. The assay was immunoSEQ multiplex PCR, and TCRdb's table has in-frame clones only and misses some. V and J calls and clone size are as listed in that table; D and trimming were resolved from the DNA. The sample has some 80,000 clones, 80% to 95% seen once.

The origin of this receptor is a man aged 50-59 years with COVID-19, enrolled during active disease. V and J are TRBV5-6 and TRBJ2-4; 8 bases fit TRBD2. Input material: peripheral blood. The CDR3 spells CASTREGFENIQYF. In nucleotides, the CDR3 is TGTGCCAGCACCCGGGAGGGGTTTGAAAACATTCAGTACTTC. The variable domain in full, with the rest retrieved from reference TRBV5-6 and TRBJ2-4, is DAGVTQSPTHLIKTRGQQVTLRCSPKSGHDTVSWYQQALGQGPQFIFQYYEEEERQRGNFPDRFSGHQFPNYSSELNVNALLLGDSALYLCASTREGFENIQYFGAGTRLSVL.